Reported below is one T cell receptor (beta chain). The sample comes from a study of T cells in Graves' hyperthyroidism and ophthalmopathy. Study-wide background: Peripheral blood samples were taken at initial diagnosis, prior to any treatment.

What was amplified from RNA transcripts were TCR beta CDR3 regions. A set of HTBI primers served as the primers for a first-round RT-PCR of the TCR CDR3. TCRdb reprocessed the multiplex PCR reads with MiXCR, giving one entry per CDR3 protein. In the table there are 600,000 to 650,000 distinct CDR3 sequences, around 16% of which are singletons. The V segment lost 0 bases and the J segment 6 bases; nucleotides outside the gene matches: 5. The CDR3 has 15 amino acids. Germline values: CDR1 MNHNY, CDR2 SVGAGI (reference sequence). The V gene is TRBV6-6, the J gene TRBJ2-1, with 7 bases identical to TRBD2. Material for sequencing was blood. This TCR was sampled from a woman in her twenties or thirties with Graves' hyperthyroidism. CDR3 amino acids: CASSYSREAFNEQFF. In DNA, the CDR3 is TGTGCCAGCAGTTACTCTCGGGAGGCTTTCAATGAGCAGTTCTTC.